These 22 T cell receptor beta chains were sequenced from one sample in a study of cytomegalovirus exposure and HLA in healthy donors. The PCR employed 60 Vbeta primers together with 13 Jbeta primers. Data came from immunoSEQ multiplex PCR; TCRdb stores just in-frame clones and leaves some out. The table records 150,000 to 160,000 clones, approximately 80% of them present only once. Sequencing input: PBMCs. All receptors derive from a man aged 25-40 years in good health and CMV-seropositive.

Only a few counts were recorded for this clone. The rearrangement uses TRBV7-9 and TRBJ1-3; no clear D. The CDR3 covers 13 residues. Trimming pared 4 bases from V and 4 bases from J, leaving 8 bases between. Germline loops: CDR1 SEHNR, CDR2 FQNEAQ (reference sequence). CDR3 coding DNA: TGTGCCAGCAGCTCTAACGGGGGAAACACCATATATTTT. Its translation is CASSSNGGNTIYF.

The J gene is TRBJ2-7, the V gene TRBV6-5, with TRBD2 matching over 9 bases. Germline CDR1 MNHEY, CDR2 SVGAGI. This CDR3 region has 8 residues. CDR3 in amino acids: CAAAGGYF. The CDR3 nucleotides read TGTGCGGCAGCGGGAGGGTACTTC.

A note on this clone: Mismatch with germline at one junction end may stem from a read error. This chain joins TRBV7-9 and TRBJ1-1, with 8 bases lining up with TRBD1. This CDR3 contains 14 residues. Germline lookup yields CDR1 SEHNR and CDR2 FQNEAQ (reference sequence). CDR3 residues: CSSSYGQGNTEAFF. For the CDR3, the DNA is TGTTCCAGCAGCTACGGACAGGGGAACACTGAAGCTTTCTTT.

V and J are TRBV28 and TRBJ1-2; unclear D gene. Germline CDR1 and CDR2: MDHEN and SYDVKM. The CDR3 runs to 14 residues. The V end was cut by 0 bases, the J end by 5 bases, with 10 bases between. The CDR3: CASSLWEGGYGYTF. The CDR3 bases are TGTGCCAGCAGTTTATGGGAGGGTGGGTATGGCTACACCTTC.

This rearrangement joins TRBV14 to TRBJ2-3; 14 positions match TRBD2. This CDR3 has 20 residues. CDR1 is SGHDN, CDR2 FVKESK, per germline. Germline trimming cut 8 bases from V and 3 bases from J; bases unmatched to any gene: 19. The CDR3 loop reads CASPHTWRLAGGPKTDTQYF. The CDR3 nucleotides read TGTGCCAGCCCCCATACGTGGAGACTAGCGGGAGGGCCTAAGACAGATACGCAGTATTTT.

The V and J genes are TRBV2 and TRBJ2-1; D might be TRBD2 (6 bases). V lost 5 bases and J lost 6, with 20 bases in between. Germline-derived CDR1 and CDR2 are SNHLY and FYNNEI. This CDR3 has 16 residues. In nucleotides, the CDR3 is TGTGCCAGCAGTAGAGGGGACTCCCCTGGTACCAATGAGCAGTTCTTC. It encodes CASSRGDSPGTNEQFF.

This clone was seen more than once but under ten times. The V and J genes are TRBV4-1 and TRBJ2-1; 7 nucleotides align to TRBD1. Losses at the gene ends were 4 bases for V and 2 bases for J; bases not matched to a gene: 5. Germline CDR1 MGHRA, CDR2 YSYEKL. The CDR3 is 15 amino acids. CDR3 bases: TGCGCCAGCAGCCGTCAGGGGGAGACCTACAATGAGCAGTTCTTC. Amino acid sequence: CASSRQGETYNEQFF.

CDR3 sequence (DNA): TGTGCCAGCAGCCGAGACAGGGGAGGGCAGTTCTTC. Translated: CASSRDRGGQFF. V gene TRBV5-6 combines with J gene TRBJ2-1; 8 bases are a match to TRBD1. The CDR3 runs 12 residues. J gave up 12 bases and V 4 bases, and 6 bases lay outside the gene matches. Looked up from germline, CDR1 is SGHDT and CDR2 is YYEEEE.

V and J are TRBV7-2 and TRBJ2-3, with 8 bases matching TRBD2. The CDR3 is 15 amino acids. V was pared by 5 bases and J by 1 base, with 5 bases of the junction left unmatched. Per the germline V gene, CDR1 is SGHTA and CDR2 is FQGNSA. CDR3 nucleotide sequence: TGTGCCAGCAGCCGTAGCGGGATGCGCACAGATACGCAGTATTTT. Residues: CASSRSGMRTDTQYF.

The V gene is TRBV7-2, the J gene TRBJ2-2; TRBD2 agrees at 9 bases. This CDR3 spans 16 amino acids. V gave up 5 bases and J gave up 8 bases; unmatched junction bases: 12. Germline CDR1 reads SGHTA; CDR2 reads FQGNSA. The CDR3 DNA sequence: TGTGCCAGCAGCCCCGGGACTAGCCGTCTCGGAGGGGAGCTGTTTTTT. As protein: CASSPGTSRLGGELFF. The full variable domain, completed using reference TRBV7-2 and TRBJ2-2, is GAGVSQSPSNKVTEKGKDVELRCDPISGHTALYWYRQSLGQGLEFLIYFQGNSAPDKSGLPSDRFSAERTGGSVSTLTIQRTQQEDSAVYLCASSPGTSRLGGELFFGEGSRLTVL.

The chain has TRBV5-4 and TRBJ2-1; D is undetermined. This CDR3 is built from 12 residues. Per the germline V gene, CDR1 is SGHNT and CDR2 is YYREEE (reference sequence). V lost 4 bases and J 1 base, leaving 3 bases between the germline ends. Here the CDR3 DNA reads TGTGCCAGCAGCCGGTCCTACAATGAGCAGTTCTTC. This translates into CASSRSYNEQFF. The full variable domain, its missing parts supplied by reference TRBV5-4 and TRBJ2-1, is ETGVTQSPTHLIKTRGQQVTLRCSSQSGHNTVSWYQQALGQGPQFIFQYYREEENGRGNFPPRFSGLQFPNYSSELNVNALELDDSALYLCASSRSYNEQFFGPGTRLTVL.

Comments on this clone: Within the sample, other DNA sequences also encode this same CDR3. This rearrangement joins TRBV27 to TRBJ1-1, with no clear D. CDR3 length equals 13 residues. Germline CDR1 is MNHEY and CDR2 is SMNVEV (reference sequence). Trimming removed 5 bases from V and 3 bases from J, with 10 bases in between. CDR3 in amino acids: CASSEHRDTEAFF. CDR3 bases: TGTGCCAGCAGTGAGCATCGGGACACTGAAGCTTTCTTT.

This rearrangement joins TRBV29-1 to TRBJ2-2; D is possibly TRBD1 (6 bases). CDR3 length: 14 amino acids. Germline CDR1 is SQVTM and CDR2 is ANQGSEA. This CDR3 reads CRVGGGPNTGELFF. The CDR3 DNA reads TGCAGAGTGGGTGGGGGCCCCAACACCGGGGAGCTGTTTTTT.

The J gene is TRBJ2-7, the V gene TRBV4-2; weak D call: TRBD2 (5 bases). Germline CDR1 LGHNA, CDR2 YNFKEQ. The CDR3 runs 13 residues. Trimming removed 1 base at V and 7 bases at J, with 11 bases between. CDR3 sequence (DNA): TGTGCCAGCAGCCAAGTCTTAAGGAGGGAGCAGTACTTC. Translating gives CASSQVLRREQYF.

The chain recombines TRBV5-1 with TRBJ1-1; D uncertain. The length of the CDR3 is 17 residues. The germline V and J ends were trimmed by 4 bases and 0 bases, with 19 bases remaining between them. The germline gives CDR1 SGHRS, CDR2 YFSETQ. CDR3 protein: CASSPRGNIAMNTEAFF. CDR3 DNA: TGCGCCAGCAGCCCGCGCGGGAATATCGCCATGAACACTGAAGCTTTCTTT.

This chain connects TRBV6-1 to TRBJ2-1, with 9 bases that match TRBD1. The V gene's germline CDR1 is MNHNS and CDR2 SASEGT. The CDR3 spans 14 residues. J gave up 4 bases and V 4 bases, and 2 bases lay outside the gene matches. The CDR3 coding sequence is TGTGCCAGCAGTGTACAGGGGGCGTACAATGAGCAGTTCTTC. Residues: CASSVQGAYNEQFF.

The chain couples TRBV6-5 to TRBJ2-7; 7 bases are shared with TRBD1. V lost 2 bases to trimming and J lost 5 bases; unmatched junction nucleotides: 9. Germline V gene lookup returns CDR1 MNHEY and CDR2 SVGAGI. The CDR3 totals 15 residues. CDR3 sequence reads: CASSYNSGQADEQYF. CDR3 coding DNA: TGTGCCAGCAGTTACAATTCCGGACAGGCGGACGAGCAGTACTTC.

CDR3 DNA: TGTGCCAGCAGCGTGACGGGGGGGCGGGAGGTCAACACCGGGGAGCTGTTTTTT. This codes for CASSVTGGREVNTGELFF. The rearrangement links TRBV9 to TRBJ2-2; 8 nucleotides align to TRBD2. The CDR3 has 18 amino acids. Trimming at V came to 2 bases and at J to 2 bases, leaving 11 bases not matched to a gene. Germline values: CDR1 SGDLS, CDR2 YYNGEE.

The genes are TRBV6-1 and TRBJ2-2; D is ambiguous. V was cut by 6 bases and J by 0 bases, with 11 bases left in between. CDR1 MNHNS and CDR2 SASEGT come from the germline V gene. The CDR3 totals 15 residues. The CDR3 reads CASRFQATNTGELFF. CDR3 in DNA: TGTGCCAGCAGGTTCCAGGCGACGAACACCGGGGAGCTGTTTTTT.

This chain joins TRBV19 and TRBJ2-1; TRBD1 aligns across 8 bases. Germline CDR1 is LNHDA and CDR2 is SQIVND (reference sequence). V was pared by 4 bases and J by 3 bases, with 8 bases of the junction left unmatched. This CDR3 has 16 residues. CDR3 residues: CASSTQAGGLYNEQFF. The CDR3 DNA reads TGTGCCAGTAGTACCCAGGCAGGGGGCCTCTACAATGAGCAGTTCTTC.

The J gene is TRBJ1-5, the V gene TRBV6-6; possibly TRBD1 for D (6 bases). The CDR3 is 13 residues long. Trimming removed 4 bases from V and 7 bases from J, with 11 bases in between. Germline assignment: CDR1 MNHNY and CDR2 SVGAGI (reference sequence). The CDR3 bases are TGTGCCAGCAGTTTACAGGGAAGACAGCCCCAGCATTTT. Its protein product is CASSLQGRQPQHF.

J is TRBJ2-1 and V is TRBV7-3; 10 bases line up with TRBD2. V lost 1 base, J lost 6 bases, and 9 bases stayed unmatched. CDR3 size: 17 residues. CDR1 is SGHTA, CDR2 FQGTGA, per germline. The CDR3 reads CASSLSALAGVFNEQFF. The DNA for the CDR3 is TGTGCCAGCAGCTTAAGTGCGCTAGCGGGAGTGTTCAATGAGCAGTTCTTC.